This T cell receptor (beta chain) appears in the sequencing data of a study of CD8 T cells in Susac syndrome (dated by TCRdb to the late 2010s). In the study overall: Repertoire sequencing was used to test whether CD8+ T cell activation and differentiation in Susac syndrome was antigen driven.

Including the terminal cysteine and phenylalanine, the CDR3 comprises 12 residues. Just CDR3 DNA is preserved here, 36 bases in frame from base 1. Reading the germline V gene (reference sequence) gives CDR1 SGHKS and CDR2 YYEKEE. The V end loses 3 bases and the J end loses 7 bases, and a stretch of 10 bases separates them. Peripheral blood CD8+ and CD4+ T cells from healthy donors, Susac syndrome patients and multiple sclerosis patients were profiled by high-throughput TCR beta sequencing. Healthy donors were age- and sex-matched controls. Bulk CD8+ and CD4+ T cells were purified by magnetic negative isolation, whereas CD8+ TEMRA cells were enriched by FACS. Blood was drawn into EDTA tubes, processed within 24 hours, and PBMCs were isolated by density gradient centrifugation. PBMCs intended for TCR sequencing were cryopreserved in liquid nitrogen and thawed later in a water bath at 37 degrees C. The sorted or isolated CD4+, CD8+ and CD8+ TEMRA cells had a purity of 90% or higher.

Results the study describes overall, beyond this receptor: The number of individuals in the TCR sequencing and HLA analysis was recognized as being relatively small.

As to this clonotype: There is no known antigen for this receptor. No qualities accompany the bases; no much larger clone lies one base away.

RNA was extracted using the RNeasy kit, and about 0.45 to 1 microgram was reverse transcribed with random hexamers. The immunoSEQ multiplex PCR assay, which covers 54 Vbeta and 13 Jbeta segments, was used to amplify TCR beta CDR3 regions. PCR amplification bias was corrected using a synthetic template baseline for primer optimization and computational correction. Concerning the study's data processing: Reads were annotated to V, D and J genes per IMGT and analyzed with immunoSEQ Analyzer, keeping only productive sequences. Clonality was computed as one minus Shannon entropy normalized by log2 of the number of productive unique sequences. For each patient and control, public and private clones were evaluated among the 100 most prevalent clones. Clones were defined as Susac-specific if absent from the healthy and MS cohorts, from over a thousand published viral clones and from other ImmuneACCESS disease sequences. Starting from the raw public reads, TCRdb applied fastp trimming at Q25, assembled clones with MiXCR and retained in-frame beta chains. Rows merge per CDR3 protein into single entries with the most common DNA and genes. Clone size and V and J calls follow TCRdb, not the original study. This sample has some 120,000 distinct CDR3 sequences in its table, and 92% of those were observed once. 0.11% to 0.15% of the sample belongs to the ten largest clones.

This receptor was identified in a human donor in good health. In this chain, TRBV5-5 is recombined with TRBJ1-2, with no D gene named confidently. Sequenced material: CD4+ T cells from PBMCs. Here is the DNA: TGTGCCAGCAGCTATGATCTGGCTGGCTACACCTTC. Translated, this gives CASSYDLAGYTF.